The TCR beta chain described here comes from a study of cytomegalovirus exposure and HLA in healthy donors. Study-level results: In a later analysis, V- and J-gene trimming of beta chains associated with a DCLRE1C missense variant, replicated independently.

Points on this clone: Its antigen remains unidentified.

The study ran its PCR with 60 Vbeta and 13 Jbeta primers. Clones were read by immunoSEQ multiplex PCR, and TCRdb kept only the in-frame ones, dropping some. In the table there are under 80,000 clones, about four fifths of which are singletons. V lost 5 bases, J lost 2 bases, and 13 bases lay in between. CDR3 length: 14 amino acids. Germline V CDR1 and CDR2: MNHEY, SVGAGI. The sample consisted of PBMCs. The chain joins TRBV6-5 to TRBJ2-7; D may be TRBD1 (6 bases). The receptor comes from a woman aged 25 to 39 in good health and CMV-seronegative. CDR3 coding DNA: TGTGCCAGCAGTCCGGACAGTTTAGCCTACGAGCAGTACGTC. Amino acid sequence: CASSPDSLAYEQYV.